This record concerns one TCR beta chain sequence. As yet, its antigen is unknown. This entry belongs to a study of T cell repertoires in cytomegalovirus infection. Study-wide background: Indications came from public TCR beta signatures; they pointed to CMV infection and to a matching HLA type.

TCRdb reanalysed the reads using MiXCR and keeps one entry per CDR3 protein. The sample consists of about 900,000 distinct CDR3 sequences, 25% to 40% of them appearing once. Findings and caveats of the study: Within the response measured ex vivo, HLA-C-restricted CMV-specific TCR beta clonotypes were dominant.

This CDR3 region has 15 residues. V gave up 4 bases and J gave up 0 bases, with 13 bases separating them. Germline-derived CDR1 and CDR2 are MNHNY and SVGAGI (reference sequence). The sequencing here drew on cultured CD8+ T cells from PBMCs, taken from culture after CMV antigen stimulation. The TCR originated in a human donor in good health (CMV status not recorded). Some clones in this sample may be carry-over from other donors' samples. The chain carries TRBV6-6 and TRBJ2-7; no definite D call. The CDR3 spells CASSLFESASYEQYV. DNA of the CDR3: TGTGCCAGCAGTTTATTCGAATCCGCCTCCTACGAGCAGTACGTC.